The 4 T cell receptor beta chains below all came from one sample that was sequenced in a study of naive and memory T cell subsets. Study-wide findings and caveats: Possibly reflecting memory cells re-expressing CD45RA, a few larger clonotypes occurred in naive repertoires, especially CD8.

Their recognized antigens are unknown. Two oligonucleotides, mixed equimolar, formed the beta constant-region primer covering TRBC1 and TRBC2. Four rounds of PCR amplified the ligated cDNA using nested alpha and beta constant-region primers plus SP2. In TCRdb, the UMI-ligation and nested PCR reads were re-called with MiXCR into one record per CDR3 protein. The table has 95,000 to 110,000 distinct CDR3 sequences, more than 12% seen once; the top ten hold approximately 3%. Material: naive CD8+ T cells from blood. The receptors shown here come from a human donor in good health.

The rearrangement joins TRBV29-1 to TRBJ2-3, with a tentative D call TRBD1 (5 bases). The germline gives CDR1 SQVTM, CDR2 ANQGSEA. The germline V and J ends were trimmed by 4 bases and 3 bases, with 11 bases remaining between them. The CDR3 runs 13 residues. In DNA form, the CDR3 reads TGCAGCGTTGTGGTGGGGCGTACAGATACGCAGTATTTT. It encodes CSVVVGRTDTQYF.

Only a few counts were recorded for this clonotype. V usage is TRBV4-3 and J usage is TRBJ1-2; TRBD1 is a possible D gene (5 bases). Per germline, CDR1 LGHNA and CDR2 YSLEER. This CDR3 is 15 amino acids long. V gave up 1 base and J gave up 4 bases, with 13 bases separating them. In nucleotides, the CDR3 is TGCGCCAGCAGCCAAGTTGGTTCAGGGACCTATGGCTACACCTTC. Protein: CASSQVGSGTYGYTF.

This clonotype was detected only a few times. V usage is TRBV13 and J usage is TRBJ2-7, with no clear D. The V and J ends lost 0 bases and 0 bases respectively, with 6 bases between them. Germline CDR1 PRHDT, CDR2 FYEKMQ (reference sequence). The CDR3 spans 14 residues. The CDR3 sequence is CASSLGRSSYEQYF. CDR3 DNA: TGTGCCAGCAGCTTAGGCAGGAGCTCCTACGAGCAGTACTTC.

This rearrangement joins TRBV20-1 to TRBJ1-2; no definite D call. The germline V gene encodes CDR1 DFQATT and CDR2 SNEGSKA (reference sequence). The CDR3 has 13 amino acids. Trimming removed 0 bases from V and 4 bases from J, with 9 bases in between. In nucleotides, the CDR3 is TGCAGTGCTAGAGATCTCCAGTCCTATGGCTACACCTTC. Its protein is CSARDLQSYGYTF.